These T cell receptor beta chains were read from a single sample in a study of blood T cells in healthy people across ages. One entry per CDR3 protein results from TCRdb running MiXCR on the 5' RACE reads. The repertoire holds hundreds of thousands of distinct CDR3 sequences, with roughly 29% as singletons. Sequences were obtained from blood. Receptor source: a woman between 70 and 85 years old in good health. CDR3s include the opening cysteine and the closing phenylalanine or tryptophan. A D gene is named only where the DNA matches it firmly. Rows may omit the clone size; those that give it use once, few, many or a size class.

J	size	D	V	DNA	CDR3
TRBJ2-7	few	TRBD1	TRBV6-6	TGTGCCAGCAGCCGTGGGACAGGAGTCTACGAGCAGTACTTC	CASSRGTGVYEQYF
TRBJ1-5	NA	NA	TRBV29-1	TGCAGCGTTGAAGGCTATAGCAATCAGCCCCAGCATTTT	CSVEGYSNQPQHF
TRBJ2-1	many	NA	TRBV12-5	TGTGCTAGTGGACGTCCCAGGGGTTTTGAGCAGTTCTTC	CASGRPRGFEQFF
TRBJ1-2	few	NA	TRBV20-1	TGCAGTGCAGGATACCCGGGAGGTTCTGGTGGCTACACCTTC	CSAGYPGGSGGYTF
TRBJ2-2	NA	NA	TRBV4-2	TGTGCCAGCAGCCAAGAGACGGGGTACACCGGGGAGCTGTTTTTT	CASSQETGYTGELFF
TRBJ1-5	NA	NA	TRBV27	TGTGCCAGCAGTTCAGACAGGAATAATCAGCCCCAGCATTTT	CASSSDRNNQPQHF
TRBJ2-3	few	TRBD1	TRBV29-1	TGCAGCGTTCCTGGGACAGGGGCCACAGATACGCAGTATTTT	CSVPGTGATDTQYF
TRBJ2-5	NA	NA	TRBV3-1	TGTGCCAGCAGCCTCACAAGCGGCATGGGAGAGACCCAGTACTTC	CASSLTSGMGETQYF
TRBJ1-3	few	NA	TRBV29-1	TGCAGCGTCTCCGAGGAGGAAGGAAACACCATATATTTT	CSVSEEEGNTIYF
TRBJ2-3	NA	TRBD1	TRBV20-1	TGCAGTGGCGAAGGACAGGGGAGAACAGATACGCAGTATTTT	CSGEGQGRTDTQYF
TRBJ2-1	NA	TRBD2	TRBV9	TGTGCCAGCAGCGTAGTGGGCGGGAGGGGTAATGAGCAGTTCTTC	CASSVVGGRGNEQFF
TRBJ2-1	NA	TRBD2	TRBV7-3	TGTGCCAGCAGCTTAACGGGACTAGCGGGAGGGGGAAATGAGCAGTTCTTC	CASSLTGLAGGGNEQFF
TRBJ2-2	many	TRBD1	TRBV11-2	TGTGCCAGCTTTTCAGGGGGCACCGGGGAGCTGTTTTTT	CASFSGGTGELFF
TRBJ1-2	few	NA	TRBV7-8	TGTGCCAGCAGCTTAGTGCCGAACTATGGCTACACCTTC	CASSLVPNYGYTF
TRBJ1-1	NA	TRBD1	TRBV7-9	TGTGCCAGCAGTAATAGACAGGGAGAAACTGAAGCTTTCTTT	CASSNRQGETEAFF
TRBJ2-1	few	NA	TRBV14	TGTGCCAGCAGCCCAATAGACAGGAGGAATGAGCAGTTCTTC	CASSPIDRRNEQFF
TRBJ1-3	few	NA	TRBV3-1	TGTGCCAGCAGCCAAGACACCACAGCACTCTCTGGAAACACCATATATTTT	CASSQDTTALSGNTIYF
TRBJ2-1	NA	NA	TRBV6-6	TGTGCCAGCAGTTACGGGGGTACGAGCTCCTACAATGAGCAGTTCTTC	CASSYGGTSSYNEQFF
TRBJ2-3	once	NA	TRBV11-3	TGTGCCAGCAGCTTAGGAGGTCGGGGGAGGAGCGCAGATACGCAGTATTTT	CASSLGGRGRSADTQYF
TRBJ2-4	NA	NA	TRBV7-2	TGTGCCAGCAGCTCCAGACAGGCGGACATTCAGTACTTC	CASSSRQADIQYF
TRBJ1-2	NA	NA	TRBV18	TGTGCCAGCTCACCAAACAGGGCGGCAAGCTATGGCTACACCTTC	CASSPNRAASYGYTF
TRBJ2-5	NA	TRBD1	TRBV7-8	TGTGCCAGCAGCTTAGAAGGGGGACAGGGGGCGGGGGAGACCCAGTACTTC	CASSLEGGQGAGETQYF
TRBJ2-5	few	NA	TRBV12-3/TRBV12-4	TGTGCCAGTTTTAGGCCCCCGCGGGGGACCCAGTACTTC	CASFRPPRGTQYF
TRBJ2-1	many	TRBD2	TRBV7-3	TGTGCCAGCAGCTCCCTAGCGGGAATAAACAATGAGCAGTTCTTC	CASSSLAGINNEQFF